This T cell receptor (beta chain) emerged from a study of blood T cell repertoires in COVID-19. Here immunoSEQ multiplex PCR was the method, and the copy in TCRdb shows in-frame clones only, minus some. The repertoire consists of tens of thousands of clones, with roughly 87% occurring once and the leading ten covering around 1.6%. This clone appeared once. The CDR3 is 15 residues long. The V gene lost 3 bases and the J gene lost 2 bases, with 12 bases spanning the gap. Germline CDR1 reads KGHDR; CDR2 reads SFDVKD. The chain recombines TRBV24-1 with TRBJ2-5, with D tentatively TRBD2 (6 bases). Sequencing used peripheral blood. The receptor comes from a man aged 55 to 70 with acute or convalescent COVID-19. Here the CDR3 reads CATSDPPRGQETQYF. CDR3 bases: TGTGCCACCAGTGATCCCCCTCGGGGGCAAGAGACCCAGTACTTC.